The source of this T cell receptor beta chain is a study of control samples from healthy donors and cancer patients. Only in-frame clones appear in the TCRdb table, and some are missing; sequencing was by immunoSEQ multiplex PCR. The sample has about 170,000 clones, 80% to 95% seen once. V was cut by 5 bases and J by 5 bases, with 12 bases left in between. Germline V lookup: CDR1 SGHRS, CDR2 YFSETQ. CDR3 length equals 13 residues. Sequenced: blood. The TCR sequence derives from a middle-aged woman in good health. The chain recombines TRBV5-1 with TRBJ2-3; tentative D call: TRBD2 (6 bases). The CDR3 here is CASRPTRVDTQYF. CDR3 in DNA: TGCGCCAGCAGGCCGACTAGAGTAGATACGCAGTATTTT.